Sequencing of this TCR beta chain was carried out in a study of T cell responses to AZD1222 COVID-19 vaccine. General observations from the study: The sample set comprised mostly white British donors with more females, and clonal diversity was possibly underestimated. No repertoire was sampled before or during the peak T cell response, only after it.

Profiling relied on immunoSEQ multiplex PCR, and the TCRdb table lists in-frame clones only, not all of them. This table has about 180,000 clones, under 95% appearing once. The CDR3 is made up of 15 amino acids. Trimming cost V 3 bases and J 6 bases; bases outside gene matches: 8. Germline loops: CDR1 SGHVS, CDR2 FQNEAQ. On this clone itself: What it recognizes is unknown.

The chain employs TRBV7-8 and TRBJ2-7; 10 bases map to TRBD1. The TCR was taken from an adult who received the AZD1222 COVID-19 vaccine. The sequences come from peripheral blood, collected 28 days after the second AZD1222 dose. The CDR3: CASSLRDRGHGEQYF. The CDR3 coding sequence is TGTGCCAGCAGCTTGCGAGACAGGGGGCACGGCGAGCAGTACTTC.